Shown below are 26 T cell receptor beta chains from a single sample sequenced in a study of vaccination and CD4 T cells after COVID-19. Which antigens these TCRs recognize remains unknown. Sequencing of cultured CD4+ T cell DNA used the Oncomine TCR Beta short-read assay. TCRdb reanalysed the PCR reads using MiXCR and keeps one entry per CDR3 protein. The table lists under 15,000 distinct CDR3 sequences, approximately 60% of them singletons. Regarding treatment: roughly ten-day PBMC culture with coronavirus spike peptide pools or control peptides (ViraFEST assay). The source material was CD4+ T cells from blood, cultured in vitro, sampled before SARS-CoV-2 vaccination. The receptors originated from a human donor who had recovered from COVID-19.

V and J are TRBV15 and TRBJ1-2; D ambiguous. Deletions cut 0 bases from V and 6 bases from J, with 5 bases between. From germline, CDR1 is LNHNV and CDR2 YYDKDF (reference sequence). The length of the CDR3 is 12 residues. Here the CDR3 DNA reads TGTGCCACCAGCAGAGACCTCAATGGCTACACCTTC. Its protein is CATSRDLNGYTF.

This chain connects TRBV11-2 to TRBJ2-3, with D possibly matching TRBD2 (6 bases). The V end was cut by 0 bases, the J end by 1 base, with 8 bases between. Per the germline V gene, CDR1 is SGHAT and CDR2 is FQNNGV. The CDR3 is 15 amino acids. CDR3 in amino acids: CASSLDGGGTDTQYF. The CDR3 nucleotides are TGTGCCAGCAGCTTAGATGGCGGGGGCACAGATACGCAGTATTTT.

As for this clonotype: This could be a read error, since a much larger clone is one nucleotide away. V gene TRBV25-1 combines with J gene TRBJ2-1; 7 positions agree with TRBD2. The CDR3 covers 17 residues. Germline-derived CDR1 and CDR2 are MGHDK and SYGVNS. This CDR3 is CASSEYGAGVHHNEQSF. CDR3 DNA: TGTGCCAGCAGTGAATATGGGGCGGGAGTGCATCACAATGAGCAGTCCTTC.

The CDR3 region has the DNA TGTGCCAGCAGCGACGGACAGGTCAATCAGCCCCAGCATTTT. Protein sequence: CASSDGQVNQPQHF. The chain has TRBV6-1 and TRBJ1-5; 7 bases fit TRBD1. The germline V gene encodes CDR1 MNHNS and CDR2 SASEGT. The CDR3 contains 14 residues. V gave up 6 bases and J gave up 3 bases; unmatched junction bases: 5.

The V call is TRBV10-3, the J call TRBJ1-3, with D perhaps TRBD1 (5 bases). This CDR3 has 12 residues. V was pared by 10 bases and J by 7 bases, with 14 bases between. Germline-derived CDR1 and CDR2 are ENHRY and SYGVKD. The DNA for the CDR3 is TGTGCCACATCCAGCGGGGGGAACACCATATATTTT. Its translation is CATSSGGNTIYF.

A few counts support this clonotype. The rearrangement uses TRBV11-3 and TRBJ2-5, with TRBD2 matching 14 bases. This CDR3 region has 15 residues. Germline values: CDR1 SGHNT, CDR2 YENEEA. V was clipped by 3 bases and J by 3 bases; unmatched bases: 0. The CDR3 sequence: CASSLGLAGEETQYF. CDR3 coding DNA: TGTGCCAGCAGCTTGGGACTAGCGGGAGAAGAGACCCAGTACTTC.

This clonotype has more than one count but fewer than ten. This chain connects TRBV20-1 to TRBJ1-4, with D perhaps TRBD1 (6 bases). Trimming stripped 4 bases from V and 7 bases from J, with 19 bases between. The germline gives CDR1 DFQATT, CDR2 SNEGSKA (reference sequence). The CDR3 contains 15 residues. This chain's CDR3 is CSATRGGGNSEKLFF. The CDR3, as DNA: TGCAGTGCTACTCGCGGAGGGGGGAACTCTGAAAAACTGTTTTTT.

The chain joins TRBV15 to TRBJ1-2; D is unresolved. CDR1 LNHNV and CDR2 YYDKDF come from the germline V gene (reference sequence). V lost 1 base and J 4 bases, leaving 4 bases between the germline ends. The CDR3 runs to 12 residues. The CDR3 sequence: CATSRGSYGYTF. For the CDR3, the DNA is TGTGCCACCAGCAGAGGCTCCTATGGCTACACCTTC.

In this sample, this clonotype turned up a few times. The chain recombines TRBV27 with TRBJ1-2; a possible D gene is TRBD1 (6 bases). The CDR3 contains 12 residues. The ends were cut back, 5 bases at V and 7 bases at J, with 11 bases in the middle. CDR1 MNHEY and CDR2 SMNVEV come from the germline V gene (reference sequence). In DNA, the CDR3 is TGTGCCAGCAGTACATCCAGGGGTGGCTACACCTTC. Its protein product is CASSTSRGGYTF.

This rearrangement joins TRBV5-5 to TRBJ2-1; 7 nucleotides align to TRBD1. Germline values: CDR1 SGHKS, CDR2 YYEKEE (reference sequence). This CDR3 has 15 amino acids. J lost 5 bases, V lost 0 bases, and 5 bases had no gene match. CDR3 sequence (DNA): TGTGCCAGCAGCTTGGTGGCAGGGGGAAACAATGAGCAGTTCTTC. It specifies CASSLVAGGNNEQFF.

This clonotype was observed a handful of times. The rearrangement links TRBV6-2 or TRBV6-3 to TRBJ2-4, with D maybe TRBD1 (5 bases). CDR1 MNHEY and CDR2 SVGEGT come from the germline V gene. This CDR3 contains 12 residues. The V end lost 7 bases, the J end lost 9 bases, and 13 bases lay between the germline ends. This chain's CDR3 is CASKGARPIQYF. As DNA, the CDR3 is TGTGCCAGCAAAGGGGCCCGACCCATTCAGTACTTC.

As to this clonotype: A junction end diverges from the germline sequence, so it may reflect a read error. The chain recombines TRBV6-1 with TRBJ2-5, with 7 nucleotides matching TRBD2. In germline, CDR1 is MNHNS, CDR2 SASEGT. The CDR3 covers 15 residues. CDR3 in DNA: TGTGCCATCAGTGAGACGAGCGGGGTTGGTGAGACCCAGTACTTC. Its protein is CAISETSGVGETQYF.

The chain employs TRBV6-2 or TRBV6-3 and TRBJ1-5; the D is unclear. Trimming took 0 bases from V and 5 from J, leaving 8 bases between them. This CDR3 is 14 amino acids long. CDR1 is MNHEY, CDR2 SVGEGT, per germline. The CDR3 nucleotides read TGTGCCAGCAGTTACTCGGCTGGGGATCAGCCCCAGCATTTT. As protein: CASSYSAGDQPQHF.

This sequence joins TRBV7-9 and TRBJ2-1; 7 nucleotides line up with TRBD2. This CDR3 comprises 18 residues. Germline CDR1 and CDR2: SEHNR and FQNEAQ (reference sequence). Trimming cost V 4 bases and J 5 bases; bases outside gene matches: 17. CDR3 amino acids: CASSSRGYDGGKDNEQFF. The DNA of the CDR3 is TGTGCCAGCAGCTCGAGGGGCTATGACGGGGGGAAAGACAATGAGCAGTTCTTC.

The V call is TRBV2, the J call TRBJ1-1; D gene unclear. Looked up from germline, CDR1 is SNHLY and CDR2 is FYNNEI. The CDR3 has 13 residues. Between the trimmed V and J ends, which lost 5 bases and 1 base, there was a span of 8 bases. In DNA form, the CDR3 reads TGTGCCAGCAGTCTAATCTCGAACACTGAAGCTTTCTTT. Its translation: CASSLISNTEAFF.

The chain employs TRBV20-1 and TRBJ1-2, with 7 positions matching TRBD1. V lost 3 bases and J lost 8; bases outside the gene matches: 9. The CDR3 consists of 13 residues. Per the germline V gene, CDR1 is DFQATT and CDR2 is SNEGSKA (reference sequence). CDR3 sequence reads: CSARVQGGGGYTF. CDR3 bases: TGCAGTGCTAGGGTTCAGGGGGGAGGAGGCTACACCTTC.

This chain joins TRBV7-2 and TRBJ1-3, with TRBD1 as a possible D gene (5 bases). This CDR3 comprises 15 residues. Germline CDR1 is SGHTA and CDR2 is FQGNSA. V was clipped by 5 bases and J by 2 bases, with 13 bases between them. The DNA of the CDR3 is TGTGCCAGCAGCCGGGGCCCGGGGCCTGGAAACACCATATATTTT. It is translated as CASSRGPGPGNTIYF.

The V and J genes are TRBV7-2 and TRBJ1-2, with D tentatively TRBD1 (5 bases). CDR3 length: 14 residues. CDR1 is SGHTA, CDR2 FQGNSA, per germline. Trimming removed 4 bases at V and 4 bases at J, with 13 bases between. The CDR3 region has the DNA TGTGCCAGCAGCTCGGGACTAGTGAGCTATGGCTACACCTTC. Translated, it gives CASSSGLVSYGYTF. Complete variable domain (other parts from reference TRBV7-2 and TRBJ1-2): GAGVSQSPSNKVTEKGKDVELRCDPISGHTALYWYRQSLGQGLEFLIYFQGNSAPDKSGLPSDRFSAERTGGSVSTLTIQRTQQEDSAVYLCASSSGLVSYGYTFGSGTRLTVV.

This clonotype appeared a few times. The V call is TRBV27, the J call TRBJ2-7; 10 bases map to TRBD2. V trimming: 5 bases; J trimming: 1 base; junction bases outside the gene matches: 5. The CDR3 spans 15 residues. Germline assignment: CDR1 MNHEY and CDR2 SMNVEV (reference sequence). The CDR3 bases are TGTGCCAGCAGTCAAGGGACTAGCGCATCCTACGAGCAGTACTTC. This gives the protein CASSQGTSASYEQYF.

This clonotype was observed a handful of times. The genes are TRBV20-1 and TRBJ2-2; 8 bases match TRBD1. The CDR3 runs to 17 residues. Per the germline V gene, CDR1 is DFQATT and CDR2 is SNEGSKA (reference sequence). The junction had 10 bases not matched to a gene; V was cut back by 3 bases and J by 1 base. The CDR3 DNA sequence: TGCAGTGCTAGGGATGACAGGGGCCCGGAGAACACCGGGGAGCTGTTTTTT. Translated, it gives CSARDDRGPENTGELFF.

This chain joins TRBV20-1 and TRBJ2-5; D gene uncertain. Germline V gives CDR1 DFQATT, CDR2 SNEGSKA (reference sequence). This CDR3 has 13 amino acids. The germline V and J ends were trimmed by 0 bases and 4 bases, with 9 bases remaining between them. CDR3 protein: CSARDFSGETQYF. The CDR3 DNA follows: TGCAGTGCTAGAGATTTTTCGGGAGAGACCCAGTACTTC.

This clonotype was counted a few times. The chain couples TRBV27 to TRBJ2-7; TRBD2 matches 11 bases. Germline loops: CDR1 MNHEY, CDR2 SMNVEV (reference sequence). The CDR3 runs to 15 residues. J was trimmed by 2 bases and V by 4 bases; bases with no gene match: 4. In DNA, the CDR3 is TGTGCCAGCAGTTGGGTAGCGGGAGGGCCCTACGAGCAGTACTTC. Translating gives CASSWVAGGPYEQYF.

The chain uses TRBV28 and TRBJ1-1; D call uncertain. CDR1 and CDR2 (germline): MDHEN, SYDVKM. The CDR3 runs to 11 residues. Trimming stripped 6 bases from V and 10 bases from J, with 12 bases between. The CDR3 sequence: CASSLGRLAFF. The CDR3 DNA sequence: TGTGCCAGCAGCCTCGGCCGGCTAGCTTTCTTT.

In its sample, this clonotype was seen a few times. This chain uses TRBV11-2 with TRBJ1-6, with TRBD1 matching 9 bases. Germline V gives CDR1 SGHAT, CDR2 FQNNGV. The CDR3 length is 14 residues. J was trimmed by 10 bases and V by 5 bases; bases with no gene match: 6. The CDR3 protein is CASSPRTGVSPLHF. CDR3 nucleotide sequence: TGTGCCAGCAGCCCACGGACAGGGGTATCACCCCTCCACTTT.

The genes are TRBV6-2 or TRBV6-3 and TRBJ1-6; no firm D call. The ends were cut back, 1 base at V and 11 bases at J, with 15 bases in the middle. This CDR3 has 15 amino acids. Germline V gene lookup returns CDR1 MNHEY and CDR2 SVGEGT. The CDR3 reads CASSYLAGGMAPLHF. In nucleotides, the CDR3 is TGTGCCAGCAGTTACTTGGCAGGTGGTATGGCACCCCTCCACTTT.

The genes are TRBV20-1 and TRBJ2-5; 9 bases agree with TRBD2. The V gene end was trimmed by 5 bases and the J gene end by 5 bases; junction bases not matched to a gene: 3. Per the germline V gene, CDR1 is DFQATT and CDR2 is SNEGSKA (reference sequence). The CDR3 runs to 12 residues. The CDR3 nucleotides read TGCAGTGCTGAAACTAGCGGGGAGACCCAGTACTTC. As protein: CSAETSGETQYF.